This is a list of T cell receptor beta chains from one sample in a study of shared clonotypes between healthy human individuals. Clones were sequenced by immunoSEQ multiplex PCR, and TCRdb holds only the in-frame ones, with some missing. In the table there are 2 million to 3 million clones, just over 90% of which are singletons. The specimen sequenced was naive CD4+ T cells sorted from blood. These receptors were taken from a man between 18 and 35 years old in good health. Both conserved end residues are part of each CDR3. A D gene is named only where the DNA matches it firmly. Size is stated for part of the rows, as once, few or many counts, or as a class when the clone is expanded.

NA | TRBJ2-7 | NA | TRBV18 | CASSPGSYEQYF | TGTGCCAGCTCACCAGGCAGCTACGAGCAGTACTTC
NA | TRBJ2-6 | NA | TRBV5-4 | CASSSPGAGANVLTF | TGTGCCAGCAGCTCCCCAGGGGCCGGGGCCAACGTCCTGACTTTC
NA | TRBJ2-7 | TRBD1 | TRBV5-1 | CASSLGTGGVYEQYF | TGCGCCAGCAGCTTGGGGACAGGGGGAGTCTACGAGCAGTACTTC
NA | TRBJ1-5 | NA | TRBV9 | CASSVGRPSNQPQHF | TGTGCCAGCAGCGTAGGACGCCCAAGCAATCAGCCCCAGCATTTT
NA | TRBJ2-3 | TRBD2 | TRBV5-1 | CASSLAAGVGTDTQYF | TGCGCCAGCAGCTTGGCAGCGGGAGTCGGCACAGATACGCAGTATTTT
NA | TRBJ2-1 | NA | TRBV30 | CAWSVGSGKQFF | TGTGCCTGGAGTGTAGGGAGCGGCAAGCAGTTCTTC
once | TRBJ2-5 | TRBD2 | TRBV2 | CASRDGLGETQYF | TGTGCCAGCAGGGACGGACTAGGGGAGACCCAGTACTTC
few | TRBJ1-5 | NA | TRBV7-9 | CASSFSQPQHF | TGTGCCAGCAGCTTCTCGCAGCCCCAGCATTTT
NA | TRBJ1-2 | NA | TRBV5-5 | CASSLTTGYFGYTF | TGTGCCAGCAGCTTGACTACAGGGTACTTTGGCTACACCTTC
NA | TRBJ2-2 | NA | TRBV5-4 | CASSFFDSDTGELFF | TGTGCCAGCAGCTTCTTTGACTCTGACACCGGGGAGCTGTTTTTT
NA | TRBJ2-1 | TRBD2 | TRBV7-8 | CASSSRGGQGETDYNEQFF | TGTGCCAGCAGCTCCCGGGGGGGTCAGGGAGAAACGGACTACAATGAGCAGTTCTTC
NA | TRBJ2-2 | NA | TRBV4-1 | CASSGVGGTGELFF | TGCGCCAGCAGCGGAGTCGGCGGCACCGGGGAGCTGTTTTTT
few | TRBJ1-1 | NA | TRBV20-1 | CSASPATEAFF | TGCAGTGCTAGTCCGGCCACTGAAGCTTTCTTT
NA | TRBJ2-5 | NA | TRBV5-4 | CASSLAGAQETQYF | TGTGCCAGCAGCTTGGCGGGGGCTCAAGAGACCCAGTACTTC
NA | TRBJ2-5 | TRBD2 | TRBV13 | CASSLAALAGVETQYF | TGTGCCAGCAGCTTAGCAGCCCTAGCGGGAGTAGAGACCCAGTACTTC
NA | TRBJ1-2 | NA | TRBV6-5 | CASSYGGVETNYGYTF | TGTGCCAGCAGTTACGGAGGAGTCGAGACTAACTATGGCTACACCTTC
NA | TRBJ2-2 | TRBD1 | TRBV10-1 | CASSDDRGLPGELFF | TGCGCCAGCAGCGATGACAGGGGGTTACCCGGGGAGCTGTTTTTT
NA | TRBJ2-1 | TRBD2 | TRBV18 | CASSPGTSGNNEQFF | TGTGCCAGCTCACCCGGGACTAGCGGGAACAATGAGCAGTTCTTC
once | TRBJ1-6 | NA | TRBV18 | CASSQASGSYNSPLHF | TGTGCCAGCTCACAGGCTTCGGGATCCTATAATTCACCCCTCCACTTT
NA | TRBJ2-3 | NA | TRBV2 | CASCPGVSDTQYF | TGTGCCAGCTGTCCGGGGGTCTCAGATACGCAGTATTTT
NA | TRBJ1-2 | TRBD1 | TRBV7-2 | CATLAGVGQGYGYTF | TGTGCCACCCTTGCAGGAGTCGGACAGGGCTATGGCTACACCTTC
NA | TRBJ2-7 | NA | TRBV5-4 | CASSILQSSYEQYF | TGTGCCAGCAGCATCCTGCAGAGCTCCTACGAGCAGTACTTC
NA | TRBJ1-5 | NA | TRBV25-1 | CASSSQGTGNQPQHF | TGTGCCAGCAGCTCGCAGGGGACTGGCAATCAGCCCCAGCATTTT
NA | TRBJ2-4 | NA | TRBV6-6 | CASSYSLSAGADIQYF | TGTGCCAGCAGTTACTCGCTCTCTGCGGGTGCGGACATTCAGTACTTC
NA | TRBJ1-1 | NA | TRBV18 | CASSQSTPPAEAFF | TGTGCCAGCTCACAGAGTACCCCGCCCGCTGAAGCTTTCTTT
NA | TRBJ2-3 | NA | TRBV10-1 | CASSLWGRTDTQYF | TGCGCCAGCAGTTTATGGGGGCGCACAGATACGCAGTATTTT
NA | TRBJ1-1 | NA | TRBV6-5 | CASSYSSYRNTEAFF | TGTGCCAGCAGTTACTCCTCCTACAGGAACACTGAAGCTTTCTTT
once | TRBJ2-7 | TRBD2 | TRBV25-1 | CASSDLAVSYEQYF | TGTGCCAGCAGTGATCTAGCGGTCTCCTACGAGCAGTACTTC
NA | TRBJ2-2 | NA | TRBV27 | CASSPLGGELFF | TGTGCCAGCAGTCCCCTTGGCGGGGAGCTGTTTTTT
NA | TRBJ2-2 | NA | TRBV9 | CASSVDRTMNTGELFF | TGTGCCAGCAGCGTAGATCGTACCATGAACACCGGGGAGCTGTTTTTT
NA | TRBJ2-1 | NA | TRBV29-1 | CSVLGVNEQFF | TGCAGCGTTCTCGGTGTCAATGAGCAGTTCTTC
once | TRBJ2-5 | TRBD1 | TRBV25-1 | CASRGTGRGETQYF | TGTGCCAGCAGGGGGACAGGGAGGGGAGAGACCCAGTACTTC
NA | TRBJ2-5 | NA | TRBV5-4 | CASGLEVGRQETQYF | TGTGCCAGCGGTTTGGAGGTCGGAAGGCAAGAGACCCAGTACTTC
once | TRBJ2-3 | TRBD2 | TRBV11-2 | CASSSGTSGSSTDTQYF | TGTGCCAGCAGCTCAGGGACTAGCGGGAGTAGCACAGATACGCAGTATTTT
NA | TRBJ2-1 | TRBD2 | TRBV5-1 | CASSRTSGRGNEQFF | TGCGCCAGCAGCAGGACTAGCGGGAGAGGCAATGAGCAGTTCTTC
NA | TRBJ1-4 | TRBD1 | TRBV6-1 | CASRAQGAGNEKLFF | TGTGCCAGCAGGGCCCAGGGGGCCGGTAATGAAAAACTGTTTTTT
NA | TRBJ1-6 | TRBD1 | TRBV7-9 | CASSLAPGQGDSPLHF | TGTGCCAGCAGCTTAGCTCCGGGACAGGGGGATTCACCCCTCCACTTT
NA | TRBJ2-5 | TRBD2 | TRBV7-2 | CASSPVGSGRSQETQYF | TGTGCCAGCAGCCCCGTTGGTAGCGGGAGGTCCCAAGAGACCCAGTACTTC
NA | TRBJ2-2 | NA | TRBV7-2 | CASSLGQPGITGELFF | TGTGCCAGCAGCTTAGGTCAGCCAGGGATCACCGGGGAGCTGTTTTTT
NA | TRBJ2-3 | NA | TRBV5-1 | CASRRGGGDTDTQYF | TGCGCCAGCAGAAGAGGGGGTGGTGACACAGATACGCAGTATTTT
NA | TRBJ1-5 | NA | TRBV7-2 | CASSLYQGIGNQPQHF | TGTGCCAGCAGCTTATATCAGGGTATTGGCAATCAGCCCCAGCATTTT